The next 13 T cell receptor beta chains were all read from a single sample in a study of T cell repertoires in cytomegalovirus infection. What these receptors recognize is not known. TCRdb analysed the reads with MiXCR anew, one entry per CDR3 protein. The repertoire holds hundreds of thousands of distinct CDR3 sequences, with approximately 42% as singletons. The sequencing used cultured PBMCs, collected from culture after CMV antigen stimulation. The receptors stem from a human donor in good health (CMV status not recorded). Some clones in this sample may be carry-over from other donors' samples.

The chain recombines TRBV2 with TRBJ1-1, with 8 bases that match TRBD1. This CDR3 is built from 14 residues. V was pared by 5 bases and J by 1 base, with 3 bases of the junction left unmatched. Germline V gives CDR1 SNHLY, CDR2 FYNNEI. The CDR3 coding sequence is TGTGCCAGCAGTAACAGGGGGGGGAACACTGAAGCTTTCTTT. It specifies CASSNRGGNTEAFF.

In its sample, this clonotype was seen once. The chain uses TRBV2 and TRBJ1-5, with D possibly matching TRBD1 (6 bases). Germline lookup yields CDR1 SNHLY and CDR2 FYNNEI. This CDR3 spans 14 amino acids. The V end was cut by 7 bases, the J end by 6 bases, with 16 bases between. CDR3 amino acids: CASIPQGDGQPQHF. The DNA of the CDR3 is TGTGCCAGCATACCACAGGGAGATGGTCAGCCCCAGCATTTT.

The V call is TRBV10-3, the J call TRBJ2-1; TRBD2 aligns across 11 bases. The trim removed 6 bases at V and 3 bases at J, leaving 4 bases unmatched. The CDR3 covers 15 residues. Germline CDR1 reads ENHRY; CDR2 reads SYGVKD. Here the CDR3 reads CAIRDGTSGYNEQFF. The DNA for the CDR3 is TGTGCCATCAGAGACGGGACTAGCGGCTACAATGAGCAGTTCTTC.

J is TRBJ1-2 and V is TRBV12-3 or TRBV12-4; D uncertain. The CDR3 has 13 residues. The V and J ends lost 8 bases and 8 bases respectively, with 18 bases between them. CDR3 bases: TGTGCCAGCCGGCCTCGGCGAACGGGAGGCTACACCTTC. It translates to CASRPRRTGGYTF.

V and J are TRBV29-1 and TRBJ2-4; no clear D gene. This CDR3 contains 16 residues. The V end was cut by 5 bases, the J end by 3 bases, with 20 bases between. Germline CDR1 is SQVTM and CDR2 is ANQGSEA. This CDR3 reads CSVFTTQGYYKNIQYF. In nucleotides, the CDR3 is TGCAGCGTTTTCACGACACAAGGATATTACAAAAACATTCAGTACTTC.

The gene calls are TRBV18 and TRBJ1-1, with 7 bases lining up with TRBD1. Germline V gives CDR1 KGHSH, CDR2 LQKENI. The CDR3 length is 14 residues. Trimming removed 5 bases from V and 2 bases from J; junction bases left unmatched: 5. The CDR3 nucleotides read TGTGCCAGCTCAGAGGGGGCGAGTAACACTGAAGCTTTCTTT. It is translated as CASSEGASNTEAFF.

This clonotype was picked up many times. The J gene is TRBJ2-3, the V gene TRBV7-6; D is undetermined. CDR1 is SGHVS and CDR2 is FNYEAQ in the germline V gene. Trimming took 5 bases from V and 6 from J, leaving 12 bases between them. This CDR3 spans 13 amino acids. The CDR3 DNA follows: TGTGCCAGCAGCCTACCCGTTGGTGATACGCAGTATTTT. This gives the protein CASSLPVGDTQYF.

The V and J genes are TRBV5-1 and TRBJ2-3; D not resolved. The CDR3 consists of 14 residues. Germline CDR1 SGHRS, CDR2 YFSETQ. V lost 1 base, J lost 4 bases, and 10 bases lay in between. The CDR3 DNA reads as TGCGCCAGCAGCTTGTCTTCGAGTGCAGATACGCAGTATTTT. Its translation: CASSLSSSADTQYF.

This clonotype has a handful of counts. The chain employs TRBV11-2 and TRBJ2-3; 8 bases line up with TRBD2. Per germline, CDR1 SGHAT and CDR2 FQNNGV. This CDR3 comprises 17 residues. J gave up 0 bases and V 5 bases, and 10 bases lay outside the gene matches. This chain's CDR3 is CASSRGTSGVSTDTQYF. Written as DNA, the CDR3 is TGTGCCAGCAGCCGAGGTACTAGCGGAGTAAGCACAGATACGCAGTATTTT.

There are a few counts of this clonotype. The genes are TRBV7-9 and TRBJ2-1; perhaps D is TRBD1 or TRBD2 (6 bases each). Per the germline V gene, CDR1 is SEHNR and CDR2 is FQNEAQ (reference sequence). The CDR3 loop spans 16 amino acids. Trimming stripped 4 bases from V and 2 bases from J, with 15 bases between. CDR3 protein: CASSSVRGGPYNEQFF. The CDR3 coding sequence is TGTGCCAGCAGCTCGGTACGAGGGGGGCCCTACAATGAGCAGTTCTTC.

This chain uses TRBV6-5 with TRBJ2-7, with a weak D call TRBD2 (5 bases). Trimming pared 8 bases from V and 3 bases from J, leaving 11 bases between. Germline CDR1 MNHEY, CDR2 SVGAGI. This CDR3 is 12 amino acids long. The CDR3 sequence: CASWRRGYEQYF. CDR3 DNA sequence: TGTGCCAGCTGGAGACGGGGCTACGAGCAGTACTTC.

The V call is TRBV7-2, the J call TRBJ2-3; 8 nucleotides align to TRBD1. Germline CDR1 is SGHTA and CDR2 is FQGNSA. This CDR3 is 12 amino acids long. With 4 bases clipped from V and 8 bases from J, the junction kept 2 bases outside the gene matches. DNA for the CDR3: TGTGCCAGCAGCTCCCAGGGGGCTACGCAGTATTTT. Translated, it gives CASSSQGATQYF.

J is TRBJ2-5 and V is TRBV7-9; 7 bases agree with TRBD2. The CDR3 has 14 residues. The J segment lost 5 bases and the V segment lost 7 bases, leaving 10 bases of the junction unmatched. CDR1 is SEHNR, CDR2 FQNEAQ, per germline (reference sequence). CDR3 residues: CASTPAGNLETQYF. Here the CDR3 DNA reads TGTGCCAGCACCCCAGCGGGAAACTTGGAGACCCAGTACTTC.